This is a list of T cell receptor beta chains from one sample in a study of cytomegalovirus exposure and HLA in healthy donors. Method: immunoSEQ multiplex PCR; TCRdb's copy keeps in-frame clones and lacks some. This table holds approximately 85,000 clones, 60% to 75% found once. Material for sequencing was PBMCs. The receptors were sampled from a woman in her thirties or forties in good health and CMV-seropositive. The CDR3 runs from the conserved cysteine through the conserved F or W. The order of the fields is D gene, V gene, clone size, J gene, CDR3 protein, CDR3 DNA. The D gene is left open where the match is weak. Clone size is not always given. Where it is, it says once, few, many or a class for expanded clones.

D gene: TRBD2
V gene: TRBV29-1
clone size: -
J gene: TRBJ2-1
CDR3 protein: CSVEGLAGGENEQFF
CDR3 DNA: TGCAGCGTTGAAGGTTTGGCGGGAGGTGAAAATGAGCAGTTCTTC

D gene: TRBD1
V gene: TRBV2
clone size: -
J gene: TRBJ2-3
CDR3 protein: CASTRDRGSDTQYF
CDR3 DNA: TGTGCCAGCACCCGGGACAGGGGCTCGGATACGCAGTATTTT

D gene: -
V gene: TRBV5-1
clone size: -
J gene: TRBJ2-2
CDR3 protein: CASSSVSSNTGELFF
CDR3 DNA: TGCGCCAGCAGTTCCGTCAGTTCGAACACCGGGGAGCTGTTTTTT

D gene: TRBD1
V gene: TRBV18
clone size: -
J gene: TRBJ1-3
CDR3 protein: CASSPGTDRNTIYF
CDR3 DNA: TGTGCCAGCTCACCAGGGACAGACAGAAACACCATATATTTT

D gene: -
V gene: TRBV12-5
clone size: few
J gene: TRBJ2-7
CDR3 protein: CASGLRADSYEQYF
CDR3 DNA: TGTGCTAGTGGTTTGCGTGCGGACTCCTACGAGCAGTACTTC

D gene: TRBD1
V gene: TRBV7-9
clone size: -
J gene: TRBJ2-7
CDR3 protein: CASSSTGPSSYEQYF
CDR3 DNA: TGTGCCAGCAGCTCGACAGGGCCCAGCTCCTACGAGCAGTACTTC

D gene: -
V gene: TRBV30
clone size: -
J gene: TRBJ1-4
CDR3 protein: CAWNSNEKLFF
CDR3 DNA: TGTGCCTGGAACAGCAATGAAAAACTGTTTTTT

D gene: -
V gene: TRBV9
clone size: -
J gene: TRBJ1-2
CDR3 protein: CASSVSGGTSQYFYGYPF
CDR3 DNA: TGTGCCAGCAGCGTATCGGGGGGGACATCTCAATATTTCTATGGCTACCCCTTC

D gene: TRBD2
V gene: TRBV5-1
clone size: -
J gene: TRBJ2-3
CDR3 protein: CASSPRTSGNTDRQYF
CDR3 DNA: TGCGCCAGCAGCCCCAGGACTAGCGGAAACACAGATAGGCAGTATTTT

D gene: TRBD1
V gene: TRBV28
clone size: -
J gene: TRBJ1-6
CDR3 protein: CASSSTGTGVSPLHF
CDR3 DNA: TGTGCCAGCAGTTCGACCGGGACAGGGGTTTCACCCCTCCACTTT

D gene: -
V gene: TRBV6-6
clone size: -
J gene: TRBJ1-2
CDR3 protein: CASSYAGGYGYTF
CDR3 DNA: TGTGCCAGCAGTTATGCAGGAGGGTACGGCTACACCTTC

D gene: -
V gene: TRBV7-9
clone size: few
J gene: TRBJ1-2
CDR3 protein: CASSPEDNYGYTF
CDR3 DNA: TGTGCCAGCAGCCCGGAGGACAACTATGGCTACACCTTC

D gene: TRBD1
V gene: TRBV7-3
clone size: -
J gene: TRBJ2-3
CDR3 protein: CASSVTGSSTDTQYF
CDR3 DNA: TGTGCCAGCAGCGTGACAGGGAGTAGCACAGATACGCAGTATTTT

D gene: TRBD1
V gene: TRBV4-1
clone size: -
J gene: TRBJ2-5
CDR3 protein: CASSQVGTGLTETQYF
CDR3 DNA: TGCGCCAGCAGCCAAGTCGGGACAGGGTTAACAGAGACCCAGTACTTC

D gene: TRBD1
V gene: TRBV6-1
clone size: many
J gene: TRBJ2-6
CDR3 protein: CASSETDRGEAGANVLTF
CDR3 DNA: TGTGCCAGCAGTGAGACGGACAGGGGGGAGGCTGGGGCCAACGTCCTGACTTTC

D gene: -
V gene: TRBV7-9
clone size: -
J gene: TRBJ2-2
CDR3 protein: CASSLALSGSGELFF
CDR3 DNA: TGTGCCAGCAGCTTAGCCCTCTCAGGTTCCGGGGAGCTGTTTTTT